This entry features one T cell receptor (beta chain) sequence. The germline gene is not matched at one end of the junction; a read error may be the cause. Using immunoSEQ multiplex PCR, the repertoire was profiled, and TCRdb retains in-frame clones only, with some absent. The data show 390,000 or so clones, nearly 90% seen once. The data are from a study of blood T cell repertoires in COVID-19. This CDR3 has 15 residues. The germline CDR1 and CDR2 sequences are MNHEY and SMNVEV (reference sequence). Sequencing was performed on peripheral blood. This rearrangement joins TRBV27 to TRBJ2-6, with 7 bases fitting TRBD2. This clonotype originated in a man between 18 and 35 years old with active or convalescent COVID-19. DNA for the CDR3: TGTGCCAGCACTAGCGGAGGCTCTGGGGCCAACGTGCTGACTTTC. It yields the protein CASTSGGSGANVLTF.